This TCR beta chain was documented in a study of T cell changes during pregnancy in multiple sclerosis. CDR1 and CDR2 from the germline V gene are SGDLS and YYNGEE. CDR3 length: 14 amino acids. V lost 3 bases to trimming and J lost 4 bases; unmatched junction nucleotides: 4. Repertoires were generated with immunoSEQ multiplex PCR, while TCRdb's copy carries only in-frame clones and drops some. The table records approximately 51,000 clones, roughly 94% of them present only once. The specimen was CD4+ T cells from peripheral blood mononuclear cells, collected in the second trimester of pregnancy. This TCR was recovered from a female donor with multiple sclerosis, enrolled in a pregnancy study. The chain uses TRBV9 and TRBJ1-1; 9 nucleotides match TRBD1. This CDR3 reads CASSGQGVGTEAFF. CDR3 bases: TGTGCCAGCAGCGGACAGGGGGTAGGCACTGAAGCTTTCTTT.